This is a list of T cell receptor beta chains from one sample in a study of cytomegalovirus exposure and HLA in healthy donors. Some clones are missing from TCRdb's copy, which holds only in-frame ones; the method was immunoSEQ multiplex PCR. The repertoire includes approximately 210,000 clones, around four fifths of them detected once, and roughly 1.1% sits in the top ten. Sequenced material: PBMCs. These receptors all come from a woman between 35 and 50 years old in good health and CMV-seronegative. Both conserved end residues are part of each CDR3. Each record gives: J gene, D gene, clone size, V gene, CDR3 DNA, CDR3 protein. The D gene is left open where the match is weak. The listing skips clone size in some rows; elsewhere it reads once, few, many or a size class.

TRBJ1-2 - - TRBV2 TGTGCCAGCAGTCAAAATGTCGGGGGCTACACCTTC CASSQNVGGYTF
TRBJ2-3 - once TRBV15 TGTGCCACCTCAGGGGCGAACACAGATACGCAGTATTTT CATSGANTDTQYF
TRBJ2-2 - - TRBV19 TGTGCCAGTGGCCGTACCGGGGAGCTGTTTTTT CASGRTGELFF
TRBJ2-1 TRBD2 - TRBV7-2 TGTGCCAGCAGCTTAGGGCCGCGGGAGGACCGGGGTGATGAGCAGTTCTTC CASSLGPREDRGDEQFF
TRBJ2-1 TRBD2 - TRBV4-3 TGCGCCAGCAGCCAAGAGCTAGCGGGGTTCAATGAGCAGTTCTTC CASSQELAGFNEQFF
TRBJ1-4 - once TRBV6-5 TGTGCCATCAGTGAGGGCAGGGGAAATGAAAAACTGTTTTTT CAISEGRGNEKLFF
TRBJ2-2 - - TRBV5-1 TGCGCCAGCAGCTTGGCCGCTAGCCGAGACACCGGGGAGCTGTTTTTT CASSLAASRDTGELFF
TRBJ2-5 - - TRBV7-2 TGTGCCAGCAGCTTAAGGAGGGACCGAGAGACCCAGTACTTC CASSLRRDRETQYF
TRBJ2-5 - - TRBV4-1 TGCGCCAGCAGCCAACGTCTGCCGGGGTCAGTAGAGACCCAGTACTTC CASSQRLPGSVETQYF
TRBJ1-2 - - TRBV19 TGTGCCAGCACACCGCGGGCCGACCCCTATGGCTACACCTTC CASTPRADPYGYTF
TRBJ2-1 TRBD2 - TRBV18 TGTGCCAGCTCACCACTTACTAGCGGGACCTTCTACAATGAGCAGTTCTTC CASSPLTSGTFYNEQFF
TRBJ2-2 - - TRBV5-6 TGTGCCAGCAGCTTGGGCGGGGACCCACCCACCGGGGAGCTGTTTTTT CASSLGGDPPTGELFF
TRBJ2-3 TRBD2 - TRBV19 TGTGCCAGTAGTATATCGGGAGCGGGGTACACAGATACGCAGTATTTT CASSISGAGYTDTQYF
TRBJ2-3 - - TRBV7-3 TGTGCCAGCAGTCCTGGTATAACAACAGATACGCAGTATTTT CASSPGITTDTQYF
TRBJ1-6 - once TRBV7-9 TGTGCCAGCAGCTTACTAGGGGATAATTCACCCCTCCACTTT CASSLLGDNSPLHF
TRBJ2-1 - - TRBV4-2 TGTGCCAGCAGCCAAGATCAAGTCGCGAGCTCCTACAATGAGCAGTTCTTC CASSQDQVASSYNEQFF
TRBJ1-1 TRBD1 - TRBV7-9 TGTGCCAGCAGCCTTACCTCCGGGACAGAAATCAACACTGAAGCTTTCTTT CASSLTSGTEINTEAFF
TRBJ2-3 - - TRBV5-1 TGCGCCAGCAGCTTGGCCGGAGGGCCGTCCACAGATACGCAGTATTTT CASSLAGGPSTDTQYF
TRBJ1-2 TRBD1 once TRBV11-2 TGTGCCAGCAGCTCGAAACAGGGGGCGGCCTTTCCGGATGGCTACACCTTC CASSSKQGAAFPDGYTF
TRBJ2-7 TRBD2 - TRBV5-4 TGTGCCAGCAGCTCTAGCGGGAGTACCTACGAGCAGTACTTC CASSSSGSTYEQYF
TRBJ2-2 TRBD1 - TRBV29-1 TGCAGCGTTGTGGGGACAGCGAACACCGGGGAGCTGTTTTTT CSVVGTANTGELFF
TRBJ2-1 - - TRBV5-1 TGCGCCAGCAGCACCGGGAGCCTCTCGGTCAATGAGCAGTTCTTC CASSTGSLSVNEQFF
TRBJ1-6 - - TRBV5-1 TGCGCCAGCAGGGGGAACAGGGTTCAGAATTCACCCCTCCACTTT CASRGNRVQNSPLHF
TRBJ2-3 - - TRBV4-1 TGCGCCAGCAGCCAAGAAGATTACAGGGACGCAGATACGCAGTATTTT CASSQEDYRDADTQYF
TRBJ2-5 TRBD2 - TRBV2 TGTGCCAGCAGTGAATTAGCTAGCGGGAGACTTGGAGAGACCCAGTACTTC CASSELASGRLGETQYF
TRBJ1-2 - - TRBV18 TGTGCCAGCTCACCACGGCCAGGGCAGCGAGGCTACACCTTC CASSPRPGQRGYTF
TRBJ2-3 - - TRBV11-2 TGTGCCAGCAGCCCCCACAGGGAAGCTGCGCAGTATTTT CASSPHREAAQYF
TRBJ2-1 TRBD2 - TRBV5-6 TGTGCCAGCAGCTTGGTGAGGACTAGCCGATACAATGAGCAGTTCTTC CASSLVRTSRYNEQFF
TRBJ2-5 - - TRBV25-1 TGTGCCAGCAGTGAAACTCGCCAGGTCCAAGAGACCCAGTACTTC CASSETRQVQETQYF
TRBJ1-2 - few TRBV5-6 TGTGCCAGCAGCTTGGCCCTCTATGGCTACACCTTC CASSLALYGYTF
TRBJ1-3 - - TRBV5-6 TGTGCCAGCAGCCCGGAAACAGGGATTTCTGGAAACACCATATATTTT CASSPETGISGNTIYF
TRBJ2-3 TRBD2 - TRBV30 TGTGCCTGGAGGGATTGGGAGCGGGGAAGCACAGATACGCAGTATTTT CAWRDWERGSTDTQYF
TRBJ2-1 TRBD2 - TRBV5-1 TGCGCCAGTCTGCCTTTGACTAGCGGGATTGACGGTGAGCAGTTCTTC CASLPLTSGIDGEQFF
TRBJ1-3 - few TRBV9 TGTGCCAGCAGCGTAGCAGTCGGGGCAGGGGCTGGAAACACCATATATTTT CASSVAVGAGAGNTIYF
TRBJ2-3 - - TRBV5-6 TGTGCCAGCAGCTTGGACACATTCACAGATACGCAGTATTTT CASSLDTFTDTQYF
TRBJ2-2 TRBD1 - TRBV18 TGTGCCAGCTCACCACCGGGACAGAGCACCGGGGAGCTGTTTTTT CASSPPGQSTGELFF
TRBJ1-1 TRBD1 few TRBV19 TGTGCCAGTAGGGGACAGGGCTTTCTGAACACTGAAGCTTTCTTT CASRGQGFLNTEAFF
TRBJ1-2 TRBD1 - TRBV5-1 TGCGCCAGCAGACCACTCCAGGGGGCGGACGATGGCTACACCTTC CASRPLQGADDGYTF
TRBJ2-3 TRBD2 - TRBV15 TGTGCCACCACCTATAGCGGGAGTGGCACAGATACGCAGTATTTT CATTYSGSGTDTQYF
TRBJ1-1 - - TRBV6-5 TGTGCCAGCATGGCAAGGAACACTGAAGCTTTCTTT CASMARNTEAFF
TRBJ2-7 - - TRBV4-1 TGCGCCAGCAGCCATTCGGACAGTCGCTCCTACGAGCAGTACTTC CASSHSDSRSYEQYF
TRBJ2-3 - - TRBV7-6 TGTGCCAGCAGCCTCCTGGGGAGCGGCACAGATACGCAGTATTTT CASSLLGSGTDTQYF
TRBJ2-7 TRBD2 - TRBV15 TGTGCCACCAGCAGAGACAGACTAGCGGGACTCTACGAGCAGTACTTC CATSRDRLAGLYEQYF
TRBJ2-1 TRBD2 - TRBV4-3 TGCGCCAGCAGCCCAAGGCTAGCGGGAGTTAATGAGCAGTTCTTC CASSPRLAGVNEQFF
TRBJ2-5 TRBD2 - TRBV12-5 TGTGCTAGTGGTGCGGGACTAGCGGGAGGGTGGGAGACCCAGTACTTC CASGAGLAGGWETQYF
TRBJ1-3 - - TRBV9 TGTGCCAGCAGCTCTAGCCTCTCTGGAAACACTATATATTTT CASSSSLSGNTIYF
TRBJ1-4 - - TRBV6-5 TGTGCCAGCAGTTACTCTGGGGGCAATGAAAAACTGTTTTTT CASSYSGGNEKLFF
TRBJ2-3 - - TRBV12-5 TGTGCTAGTGGTTTGGGCGGAGTCACAGATACGCAGTATTTT CASGLGGVTDTQYF
TRBJ1-5 TRBD1 - TRBV27 TGTGCCAGCAGTTTTACAGGGGGTAATCAGCCCCAGCATTTT CASSFTGGNQPQHF
TRBJ2-1 - - TRBV19 TGTGCCAGTAGCCCACCTCCGGGTAGCACCTCCTACAATGAGCAGTTCTTC CASSPPPGSTSYNEQFF
TRBJ2-1 TRBD2 once TRBV2 TGTGCCAGCAGTGAAGAATTAGCGGGAGACCCAGAGCAGTTCTTC CASSEELAGDPEQFF
TRBJ2-2 - - TRBV9 TGTGCCAGCAGCGTGAGGTTGAACACCGGGGAGCTGTTTTTT CASSVRLNTGELFF
TRBJ1-2 TRBD1 once TRBV7-2 TGTGCCAGCAGCCCTGGGACAGGATATGGCTACACCTTC CASSPGTGYGYTF
TRBJ1-5 - - TRBV19 TGTGCCAGTAGTGGGGGCGATTATCGGACAACGGGGCATTTT CASSGGDYRTTGHF
TRBJ2-7 TRBD1 - TRBV6-6 TGTGCCAGCAGATACGACAGGGATTTGGCCGAGCAGTACTTC CASRYDRDLAEQYF